This T cell receptor beta chain was identified during a study of T cells in women clearing cervical HPV infection. Concerning this clone: Its target is unknown. Read data end 3 residues before the CDR3 end; the end is taken from the germline J gene.

The CDR3 sequence is 15 residues long. Germline V gene sequence: CDR1 LNHDA, CDR2 SQIVND (reference sequence). Generated by immunoSEQ multiplex PCR, the TCRdb table keeps only in-frame clones and is missing some. The listing contains 44,000 or so clones. Regarding the study as a whole: A classifier using richness and V gene abundances reached an AUC of around 0.81.

This sequence originates from a woman between 18 and 70 years old with a cervical HPV16 infection that either progressed to CIN3+ or cleared (not recorded which). Sequenced material: blood buffy coat. The chain joins TRBV19 to TRBJ1-2; the D is unclear. CDR3 bases read: TGTGCCAGTAGTATAGCACCGGAACCTAGCTACGAC. This encodes CASSIAPEPSYD. The full CDR3 protein is CASSIAPEPSYDYTF.